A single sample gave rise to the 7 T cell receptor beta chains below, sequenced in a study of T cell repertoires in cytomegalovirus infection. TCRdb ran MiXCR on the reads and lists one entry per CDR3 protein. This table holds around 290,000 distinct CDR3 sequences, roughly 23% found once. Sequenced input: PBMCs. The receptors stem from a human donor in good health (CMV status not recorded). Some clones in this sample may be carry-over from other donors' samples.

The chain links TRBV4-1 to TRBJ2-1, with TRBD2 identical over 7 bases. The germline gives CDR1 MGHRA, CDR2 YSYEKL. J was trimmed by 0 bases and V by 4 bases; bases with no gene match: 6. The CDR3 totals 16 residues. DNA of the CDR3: TGCGCCAGCAGCCTCCTTCTAGCGGACTCCTACAATGAGCAGTTCTTC. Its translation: CASSLLLADSYNEQFF.

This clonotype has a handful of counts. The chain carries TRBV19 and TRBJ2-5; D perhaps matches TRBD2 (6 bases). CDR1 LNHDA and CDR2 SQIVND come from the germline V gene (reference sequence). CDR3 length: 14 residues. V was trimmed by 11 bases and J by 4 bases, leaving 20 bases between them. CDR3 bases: TGTGCCGCAGGCTCAATTGGAGGGTCAGAGACCCAGTACTTC. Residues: CAAGSIGGSETQYF. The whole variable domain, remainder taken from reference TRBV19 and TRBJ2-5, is DGGITQSPKYLFRKEGQNVTLSCEQNLNHDAMYWYRQDPGQGLRLIYYSQIVNDFQKGDIAEGYSVSREKKESFPLTVTSAQKNPTAFYLCAAGSIGGSETQYFGPGTRLLVL.

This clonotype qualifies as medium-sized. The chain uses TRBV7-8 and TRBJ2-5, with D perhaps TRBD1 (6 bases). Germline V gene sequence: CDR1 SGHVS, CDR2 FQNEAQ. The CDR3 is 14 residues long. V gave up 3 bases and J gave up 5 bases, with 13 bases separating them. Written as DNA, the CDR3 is TGTGCCAGCAGCTTCGGTACAGGGCAGGAGACCCAGTACTTC. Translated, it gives CASSFGTGQETQYF.

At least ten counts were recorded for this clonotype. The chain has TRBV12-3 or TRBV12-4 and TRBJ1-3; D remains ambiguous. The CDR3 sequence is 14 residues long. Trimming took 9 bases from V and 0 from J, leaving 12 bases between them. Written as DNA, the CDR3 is TGTGCCAGTCGCCGGGAAAGCTCTGGAAACACCATATATTTT. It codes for CASRRESSGNTIYF.

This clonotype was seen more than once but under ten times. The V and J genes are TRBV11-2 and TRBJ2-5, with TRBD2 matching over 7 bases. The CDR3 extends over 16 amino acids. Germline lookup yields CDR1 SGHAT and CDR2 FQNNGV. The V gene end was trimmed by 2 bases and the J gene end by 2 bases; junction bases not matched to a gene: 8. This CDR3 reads CASSLSTSPLQETQYF. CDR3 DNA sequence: TGTGCCAGCAGCTTATCGACTAGCCCCTTGCAAGAGACCCAGTACTTC.

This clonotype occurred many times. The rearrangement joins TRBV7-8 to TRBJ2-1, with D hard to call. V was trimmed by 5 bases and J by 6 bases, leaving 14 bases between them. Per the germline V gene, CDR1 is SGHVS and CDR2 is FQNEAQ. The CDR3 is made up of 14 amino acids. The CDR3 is CASSLVGSTNEQFF. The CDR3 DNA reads TGTGCCAGCAGCCTAGTAGGTAGTACCAATGAGCAGTTCTTC.

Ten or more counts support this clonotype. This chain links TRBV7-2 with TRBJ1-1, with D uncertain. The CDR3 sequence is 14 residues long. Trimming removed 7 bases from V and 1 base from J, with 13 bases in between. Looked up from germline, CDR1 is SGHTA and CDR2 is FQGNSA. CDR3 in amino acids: CASNLDGGNTEAFF. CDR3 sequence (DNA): TGTGCCAGCAACCTCGACGGAGGGAACACTGAAGCTTTCTTT.